Below, 11 T cell receptor beta chains from the same sample are listed, as sequenced in a study of blood T cell repertoires in COVID-19. The protocol was immunoSEQ multiplex PCR, while the TCRdb copy is restricted to in-frame clones and leaves out a portion. The sample contains 350,000 to 450,000 clones, 85% to 90% of which appear only once. Specimen: peripheral blood. These TCRs come from a human donor in a cohort sampled during active COVID-19.

This clone was counted a few times. The genes are TRBV14 and TRBJ2-3; maybe TRBD2 (6 bases). This CDR3 has 14 amino acids. CDR1 SGHDN and CDR2 FVKESK come from the germline V gene. Between the trimmed V and J ends, which lost 4 bases and 3 bases, there was a span of 11 bases. The CDR3 spells CASSRRDFTDTQYF. DNA of the CDR3: TGTGCCAGCAGCCGACGGGACTTTACAGATACGCAGTATTTT.

The chain couples TRBV18 to TRBJ1-2; maybe TRBD1 (5 bases). With 3 bases removed from V and 7 bases from J, the gap between germline ends came to 12 bases. The CDR3 extends over 13 amino acids. CDR1 and CDR2 from the germline V gene are KGHSH and LQKENI. CDR3 region: CASSPAGLRGYTF. DNA for the CDR3: TGTGCCAGCTCACCCGCAGGGCTGCGTGGCTACACCTTC.

The chain combines TRBV28 with TRBJ2-7; no firm D call. Per germline, CDR1 MDHEN and CDR2 SYDVKM. The CDR3 covers 11 residues. V gave up 3 bases and J gave up 4 bases, with 4 bases separating them. CDR3: CASSFGYEQYF. In nucleotides, the CDR3 is TGTGCCAGCAGTTTCGGGTACGAGCAGTACTTC. The variable domain in full, with the rest retrieved from reference TRBV28 and TRBJ2-7, is DVKVTQSSRYLVKRTGEKVFLECVQDMDHENMFWYRQDPGLGLRLIYFSYDVKMKEKGDIPEGYSVSREKKERFSLILESASTNQTSMYLCASSFGYEQYFGPGTRLTVT.

V and J are TRBV11-2 and TRBJ2-1; no clear D gene. This CDR3 comprises 14 residues. Germline V CDR1 and CDR2: SGHAT, FQNNGV. V was shortened by 3 bases and J by 5 bases, with 11 bases between the two germline ends. For the CDR3, the DNA is TGTGCCAGCAGCTTGGAGAGGTCGGACAATGAGCAGTTCTTC. Encoded protein: CASSLERSDNEQFF.

The chain combines TRBV11-2 with TRBJ2-7; D is unresolved. Germline values: CDR1 SGHAT, CDR2 FQNNGV. V was clipped by 2 bases and J by 0 bases, with 8 bases between them. This CDR3 has 14 amino acids. CDR3: CASSLMWSSYEQYF. The CDR3 region has the DNA TGTGCCAGCAGCTTAATGTGGAGCTCCTACGAGCAGTACTTC.

The rearrangement links TRBV4-2 to TRBJ1-5, with D tentatively TRBD1 (6 bases). This CDR3 is 16 amino acids long. Per germline, CDR1 LGHNA and CDR2 YNFKEQ. The V end was cut by 2 bases, the J end by 4 bases, with 15 bases between. This CDR3 is CASSQSSGGANQPQHF. The DNA for the CDR3 is TGTGCCAGCAGCCAATCCTCGGGGGGGGCGAATCAGCCCCAGCATTTT.

The chain couples TRBV2 to TRBJ1-5; D is perhaps TRBD1 (5 bases). The germline CDR1 and CDR2 sequences are SNHLY and FYNNEI. The CDR3 has 12 amino acids. The V gene lost 8 bases and the J gene lost 3 bases, with 8 bases spanning the gap. In DNA, the CDR3 is TGTGCCAGCGCGGGACCCAATCAGCCCCAGCATTTT. It is translated as CASAGPNQPQHF. Drawing the rest from reference TRBV2 and TRBJ1-5, the complete variable domain is EPEVTQTPSHQVTQMGQEVILRCVPISNHLYFYWYRQILGQKVEFLVSFYNNEISEKSEIFDDQFSVERPDGSNFTLKIRSTKLEDSAMYFCASAGPNQPQHFGDGTRLSIL.

The rearrangement joins TRBV24-1 to TRBJ2-7; TRBD1 might be the D (6 bases). CDR3 length equals 13 residues. The V end lost 9 bases, the J end lost 5 bases, and 16 bases lay between the germline ends. Germline lookup yields CDR1 KGHDR and CDR2 SFDVKD. The CDR3 here is CATPTVRGNEQYF. The CDR3 DNA sequence: TGTGCCACCCCCACGGTCAGGGGCAACGAGCAGTACTTC.

The count of this clone is one. The chain links TRBV2 to TRBJ2-7, with D possibly matching TRBD1 (5 bases). V lost 4 bases and J 0 bases, leaving 10 bases between the germline ends. This CDR3 spans 14 amino acids. The germline gives CDR1 SNHLY, CDR2 FYNNEI. In nucleotides, the CDR3 is TGTGCCAGCAGTGTCCAGGGAATCTCCTACGAGCAGTACTTC. Protein sequence: CASSVQGISYEQYF.

For the CDR3, the DNA is TGTGCCAGCAGTGAACCGGAGGACAGGGTCGACACCGGGGAGCTGTTTTTT. Protein: CASSEPEDRVDTGELFF. The rearrangement uses TRBV2 and TRBJ2-2; 8 bases fit TRBD1. The CDR3 contains 17 residues. J gave up 3 bases and V 2 bases, and 8 bases lay outside the gene matches. CDR1 is SNHLY, CDR2 FYNNEI, per germline.

A few counts support this clone. The rearrangement links TRBV5-6 to TRBJ1-6; D gene ambiguous. This CDR3 contains 16 residues. Deletions cut 0 bases from V and 6 bases from J, with 13 bases between. Germline CDR1 and CDR2: SGHDT and YYEEEE. The CDR3 region is CASSLDRVSGNSPLHF. In DNA, the CDR3 is TGTGCCAGCAGCTTGGACCGGGTCTCGGGTAATTCACCCCTCCACTTT. Using reference TRBV5-6 and TRBJ1-6 for the parts outside the CDR3, the full variable domain is DAGVTQSPTHLIKTRGQQVTLRCSPKSGHDTVSWYQQALGQGPQFIFQYYEEEERQRGNFPDRFSGHQFPNYSSELNVNALLLGDSALYLCASSLDRVSGNSPLHFGNGTRLTVT.